A selection of T cell receptor beta chains follows, all from one sample in a study of identical twins. Via MiXCR, TCRdb re-called the 5' RACE reads, giving one row per CDR3 protein. The data show around 960,000 distinct CDR3 sequences, approximately 13% seen once. These data were also filed under a second study, of yellow fever vaccine responses in identical twins.

The sample comprised PBMCs. The receptor source for this set is a woman younger than 35 in good health. CDR3s include the opening cysteine and the closing phenylalanine or tryptophan. Fields, in order: CDR3 length, J gene, V gene, clone size, D gene, CDR3 protein, CDR3 DNA. A D gene is named only where the DNA matches it firmly. Some rows have no size entry. The others give once, few or many, or a class for an expanded clone.

len: 15
j_gene: TRBJ2-2
v_gene: TRBV7-6
abundance: once
d_gene: TRBD2
CDR3aa: CATPAVAGGTGELFF
CDR3nt: TGTGCCACGCCAGCAGTAGCGGGGGGTACCGGGGAGCTGTTTTTT

len: 15
j_gene: TRBJ2-1
v_gene: TRBV7-9
abundance: -
d_gene: TRBD2
CDR3aa: CASSSGSGPNNEQFF
CDR3nt: TGTGCCAGCAGCTCAGGTAGCGGGCCCAACAATGAGCAGTTCTTC

len: 13
j_gene: TRBJ2-5
v_gene: TRBV2
abundance: -
d_gene: TRBD1
CDR3aa: CASTRDRQETQYF
CDR3nt: TGTGCCAGCACCCGGGACAGACAAGAGACCCAGTACTTC

len: 15
j_gene: TRBJ2-1
v_gene: TRBV5-6
abundance: -
d_gene: -
CDR3aa: CASSPRAVSYNEQFF
CDR3nt: TGTGCCAGCAGCCCCCGGGCAGTCTCCTACAATGAGCAGTTCTTC

len: 17
j_gene: TRBJ1-1
v_gene: TRBV5-1
abundance: -
d_gene: -
CDR3aa: CASSLASAGLMNTEAFF
CDR3nt: TGCGCCAGCAGCTTGGCCTCGGCAGGGTTGATGAACACTGAAGCTTTCTTT

len: 14
j_gene: TRBJ1-1
v_gene: TRBV29-1
abundance: many
d_gene: TRBD1
CDR3aa: CSVRPGQKNTEAFF
CDR3nt: TGCAGCGTGCGGCCGGGACAGAAGAACACTGAAGCTTTCTTT

len: 13
j_gene: TRBJ2-7
v_gene: TRBV28
abundance: few
d_gene: -
CDR3aa: CASSWLKGYEQYF
CDR3nt: TGTGCCAGCAGTTGGCTTAAGGGGTACGAGCAGTACTTC

len: 14
j_gene: TRBJ1-1
v_gene: TRBV12-5
abundance: -
d_gene: -
CDR3aa: CASAIGQTNTEAFF
CDR3nt: TGTGCTAGTGCCATAGGACAGACGAACACTGAAGCTTTCTTT

len: 16
j_gene: TRBJ2-2
v_gene: TRBV5-1
abundance: few
d_gene: TRBD1
CDR3aa: CASSPVGTGGTGELFF
CDR3nt: TGCGCCAGCAGCCCCGTGGGGACAGGGGGAACCGGGGAGCTGTTTTTT

len: 15
j_gene: TRBJ2-7
v_gene: TRBV7-2
abundance: few
d_gene: -
CDR3aa: CASSLVEGLAYEQYF
CDR3nt: TGTGCCAGCAGCTTAGTTGAGGGGCTAGCCTACGAGCAGTACTTC

len: 16
j_gene: TRBJ1-1
v_gene: TRBV5-5
abundance: few
d_gene: -
CDR3aa: CASSLFWGAVNTEAFF
CDR3nt: TGTGCCAGCAGCTTGTTTTGGGGCGCCGTGAACACTGAAGCTTTCTTT

len: 15
j_gene: TRBJ2-7
v_gene: TRBV5-4
abundance: -
d_gene: -
CDR3aa: CASSLGAARGYEQYF
CDR3nt: TGTGCCAGCAGCTTGGGGGCCGCTAGGGGTTACGAGCAGTACTTC

len: 13
j_gene: TRBJ2-2
v_gene: TRBV24-1
abundance: few
d_gene: -
CDR3aa: CATSEFYTGELFF
CDR3nt: TGTGCCACCAGTGAGTTCTACACCGGGGAGCTGTTTTTT

len: 16
j_gene: TRBJ1-1
v_gene: TRBV5-1
abundance: few
d_gene: -
CDR3aa: CASSSRADELNTEAFF
CDR3nt: TGCGCCAGCAGCTCTAGGGCGGATGAATTAAACACTGAAGCTTTCTTT

len: 16
j_gene: TRBJ1-5
v_gene: TRBV2
abundance: many
d_gene: TRBD1
CDR3aa: CASGARQGASNQPQHF
CDR3nt: TGTGCCAGCGGAGCTAGACAGGGGGCTAGCAATCAGCCCCAGCATTTT

len: 16
j_gene: TRBJ2-1
v_gene: TRBV5-1
abundance: few
d_gene: -
CDR3aa: CASSFNSLDGYNEQFF
CDR3nt: TGCGCCAGCAGCTTTAATTCGTTGGACGGCTACAATGAGCAGTTCTTC

len: 13
j_gene: TRBJ2-7
v_gene: TRBV28
abundance: -
d_gene: -
CDR3aa: CASTTGLANEQYF
CDR3nt: TGTGCCAGCACCACCGGGCTGGCAAACGAGCAGTACTTC

len: 14
j_gene: TRBJ2-7
v_gene: TRBV6-1
abundance: -
d_gene: -
CDR3aa: CASAGPPPLLEQYF
CDR3nt: TGTGCCAGCGCTGGGCCACCCCCCCTCCTCGAGCAGTACTTC

len: 16
j_gene: TRBJ2-3
v_gene: TRBV27
abundance: -
d_gene: TRBD2
CDR3aa: CASSLLAGGITDTQYF
CDR3nt: TGTGCCAGCAGTTTATTAGCGGGAGGAATCACAGATACGCAGTATTTT

len: 15
j_gene: TRBJ2-5
v_gene: TRBV4-1
abundance: -
d_gene: TRBD1
CDR3aa: CASSRRDRVWETQYF
CDR3nt: TGCGCCAGCAGCCGTCGGGACAGGGTGTGGGAGACCCAGTACTTC

len: 17
j_gene: TRBJ2-1
v_gene: TRBV6-1
abundance: many
d_gene: TRBD2
CDR3aa: CASRTLAGGSSYNEQFF
CDR3nt: TGTGCCAGCAGGACACTAGCGGGAGGGAGCTCCTACAATGAGCAGTTCTTC

len: 16
j_gene: TRBJ2-5
v_gene: TRBV6-1
abundance: -
d_gene: TRBD2
CDR3aa: CASSPRAGGTQETQYF
CDR3nt: TGTGCCAGCAGTCCCCGAGCGGGAGGGACCCAAGAGACCCAGTACTTC

len: 11
j_gene: TRBJ2-7
v_gene: TRBV12-3/TRBV12-4
abundance: many
d_gene: -
CDR3aa: CASSLASEQYF
CDR3nt: TGTGCCAGCAGCTTGGCTAGTGAGCAGTACTTC

len: 16
j_gene: TRBJ2-7
v_gene: TRBV11-2
abundance: -
d_gene: -
CDR3aa: CASSSTWQDGSYEQYF
CDR3nt: TGTGCCAGCAGCTCGACGTGGCAGGATGGATCCTACGAGCAGTACTTC

len: 17
j_gene: TRBJ2-2
v_gene: TRBV6-5
abundance: -
d_gene: TRBD1
CDR3aa: CASSYLRQGANTGELFF
CDR3nt: TGTGCCAGCAGTTACCTACGACAGGGGGCGAACACCGGGGAGCTGTTTTTT

len: 19
j_gene: TRBJ2-3
v_gene: TRBV4-1
abundance: few
d_gene: TRBD1
CDR3aa: CASSPFPRQGLVGTDTQYF
CDR3nt: TGCGCCAGCAGCCCATTTCCCCGACAGGGGCTGGTCGGCACAGATACGCAGTATTTT

len: 15
j_gene: TRBJ2-5
v_gene: TRBV5-1
abundance: -
d_gene: TRBD2
CDR3aa: CASSFGRGVQETQYF
CDR3nt: TGCGCCAGCAGCTTTGGCCGGGGGGTCCAAGAGACCCAGTACTTC

len: 15
j_gene: TRBJ2-3
v_gene: TRBV28
abundance: many
d_gene: TRBD1
CDR3aa: CASSLRDRVTDTQYF
CDR3nt: TGTGCCAGCAGTCTCCGGGACAGGGTCACAGATACGCAGTATTTT

len: 13
j_gene: TRBJ2-1
v_gene: TRBV29-1
abundance: -
d_gene: TRBD1
CDR3aa: CSLRDRGLGEQFF
CDR3nt: TGCAGCCTCCGGGACAGGGGGCTTGGTGAGCAGTTCTTC

len: 13
j_gene: TRBJ2-3
v_gene: TRBV5-6
abundance: few
d_gene: -
CDR3aa: CASTLFGVDTQYF
CDR3nt: TGTGCCAGCACCCTCTTCGGAGTCGATACGCAGTATTTT

len: 16
j_gene: TRBJ2-7
v_gene: TRBV6-1
abundance: -
d_gene: TRBD1
CDR3aa: CASRTEGQVSTYEQYF
CDR3nt: TGTGCCAGCAGAACCGAGGGACAGGTCTCTACCTACGAGCAGTACTTC

len: 22
j_gene: TRBJ2-3
v_gene: TRBV7-6
abundance: -
d_gene: TRBD2
CDR3aa: CASSLYARGLAGARPEQDTQYF
CDR3nt: TGTGCCAGCAGCCTTTACGCCCGGGGACTAGCGGGAGCCCGTCCTGAGCAAGATACGCAGTATTTT

len: 15
j_gene: TRBJ2-1
v_gene: TRBV27
abundance: many
d_gene: -
CDR3aa: CASYGGQGSYNEQFF
CDR3nt: TGTGCCAGCTATGGGGGGCAGGGTAGCTACAATGAGCAGTTCTTC

len: 17
j_gene: TRBJ2-1
v_gene: TRBV7-6
abundance: -
d_gene: TRBD2
CDR3aa: CASSLEGSGSLYNEQFF
CDR3nt: TGTGCCAGCAGCTTAGAGGGGAGCGGGAGTTTGTACAATGAGCAGTTCTTC

len: 14
j_gene: TRBJ2-2
v_gene: TRBV10-3
abundance: -
d_gene: TRBD1
CDR3aa: CAINPGQGPGELFF
CDR3nt: TGTGCCATCAATCCGGGACAGGGTCCCGGGGAGCTGTTTTTT

len: 16
j_gene: TRBJ2-1
v_gene: TRBV7-6
abundance: few
d_gene: TRBD2
CDR3aa: CASSLRPGLAGNEQFF
CDR3nt: TGTGCCAGCAGCCTTAGACCGGGACTAGCGGGCAATGAGCAGTTCTTC

len: 17
j_gene: TRBJ2-2
v_gene: TRBV24-1
abundance: -
d_gene: -
CDR3aa: CATSVAGLSTDTGELFF
CDR3nt: TGTGCCACCAGTGTCGCGGGCCTCTCGACGGACACCGGGGAGCTGTTTTTT

len: 15
j_gene: TRBJ2-1
v_gene: TRBV24-1
abundance: -
d_gene: -
CDR3aa: CATSNPSAILDEQFF
CDR3nt: TGTGCCACCAGTAATCCTAGTGCTATTTTGGATGAGCAGTTCTTC

len: 13
j_gene: TRBJ2-3
v_gene: TRBV10-3
abundance: many
d_gene: -
CDR3aa: CATASAQTDTQYF
CDR3nt: TGTGCCACCGCTTCCGCCCAAACAGATACGCAGTATTTT

len: 17
j_gene: TRBJ2-1
v_gene: TRBV7-9
abundance: -
d_gene: TRBD2
CDR3aa: CASSWALGIAGYNEQFF
CDR3nt: TGTGCCAGCAGCTGGGCGTTGGGGATAGCGGGGTACAATGAGCAGTTCTTC

len: 16
j_gene: TRBJ2-5
v_gene: TRBV24-1
abundance: few
d_gene: TRBD2
CDR3aa: CATSEPGLAGVETQYF
CDR3nt: TGTGCCACCAGTGAACCGGGACTAGCGGGAGTGGAGACCCAGTACTTC

len: 16
j_gene: TRBJ1-3
v_gene: TRBV13
abundance: -
d_gene: -
CDR3aa: CASTTQGVLSGNTIYF
CDR3nt: TGTGCCAGCACCACCCAGGGAGTTCTATCTGGAAACACCATATATTTT

len: 14
j_gene: TRBJ1-2
v_gene: TRBV7-9
abundance: many
d_gene: TRBD1
CDR3aa: CASSLGGQAYGYTF
CDR3nt: TGTGCCAGCAGCTTAGGGGGACAGGCCTATGGCTACACCTTC

len: 14
j_gene: TRBJ2-1
v_gene: TRBV6-4
abundance: many
d_gene: -
CDR3aa: CASSGDSSYNEQFF
CDR3nt: TGTGCCAGCAGTGGGGATAGCTCCTACAATGAGCAGTTCTTC

len: 13
j_gene: TRBJ1-2
v_gene: TRBV6-2/TRBV6-3
abundance: few
d_gene: -
CDR3aa: CASSLSWGSGYTF
CDR3nt: TGTGCCAGCAGTCTTTCATGGGGGTCCGGCTACACCTTC

len: 12
j_gene: TRBJ2-5
v_gene: TRBV12-3/TRBV12-4
abundance: many
d_gene: TRBD2
CDR3aa: CASSSGGKTQYF
CDR3nt: TGTGCCAGCAGTTCCGGGGGGAAGACCCAGTACTTC

len: 18
j_gene: TRBJ2-7
v_gene: TRBV19
abundance: -
d_gene: -
CDR3aa: CASSSIQINRDVSYEQYF
CDR3nt: TGTGCCAGTAGTTCCATTCAAATAAACCGGGACGTCTCCTACGAGCAGTACTTC

len: 17
j_gene: TRBJ2-3
v_gene: TRBV4-1
abundance: few
d_gene: -
CDR3aa: CASSQVYQGGSTDTQYF
CDR3nt: TGCGCCAGCAGCCAAGTGTATCAGGGGGGTAGCACAGATACGCAGTATTTT

len: 14
j_gene: TRBJ2-1
v_gene: TRBV5-1
abundance: -
d_gene: TRBD1
CDR3aa: CASRTGQGLNEQFF
CDR3nt: TGCGCCAGCAGAACGGGACAGGGGTTGAATGAGCAGTTCTTC

len: 15
j_gene: TRBJ2-5
v_gene: TRBV6-5
abundance: -
d_gene: TRBD2
CDR3aa: CASSYELAGRETQYF
CDR3nt: TGTGCCAGCAGTTACGAACTAGCGGGACGGGAGACCCAGTACTTC

len: 13
j_gene: TRBJ1-1
v_gene: TRBV20-1
abundance: few
d_gene: TRBD1
CDR3aa: CRAPGQGESEAFF
CDR3nt: TGCAGAGCCCCGGGACAGGGGGAAAGTGAAGCTTTCTTT

len: 14
j_gene: TRBJ2-5
v_gene: TRBV6-5
abundance: -
d_gene: -
CDR3aa: CASSFHAGEETQYF
CDR3nt: TGTGCCAGCAGTTTTCATGCAGGGGAAGAGACCCAGTACTTC

len: 16
j_gene: TRBJ2-2
v_gene: TRBV7-8
abundance: -
d_gene: TRBD2
CDR3aa: CASSSRLAGEVGELFF
CDR3nt: TGTGCCAGCAGCTCCCGACTAGCGGGAGAAGTCGGGGAGCTGTTTTTT

len: 15
j_gene: TRBJ2-1
v_gene: TRBV20-1
abundance: many
d_gene: TRBD2
CDR3aa: CSAPIAGAIYNEQFF
CDR3nt: TGCAGTGCTCCGATAGCGGGGGCCATATACAATGAGCAGTTCTTC

len: 14
j_gene: TRBJ1-5
v_gene: TRBV4-2
abundance: -
d_gene: TRBD1
CDR3aa: CASSQGTGGEPQHF
CDR3nt: TGTGCCAGCAGCCAAGGGACAGGAGGGGAGCCCCAGCATTTT

len: 14
j_gene: TRBJ2-2
v_gene: TRBV12-3/TRBV12-4
abundance: many
d_gene: -
CDR3aa: CASRPPGHTGELFF
CDR3nt: TGTGCCAGCAGACCTCCAGGGCACACCGGGGAGCTGTTTTTT

len: 16
j_gene: TRBJ2-1
v_gene: TRBV3-1
abundance: -
d_gene: TRBD2
CDR3aa: CASSLRVAGLYYEQFF
CDR3nt: TGTGCCAGCAGCCTCCGGGTAGCGGGCTTATACTATGAGCAGTTCTTC

len: 15
j_gene: TRBJ2-2
v_gene: TRBV5-1
abundance: -
d_gene: TRBD2
CDR3aa: CASSGESGRSGELFF
CDR3nt: TGCGCCAGTTCAGGGGAGAGCGGGAGATCCGGGGAGCTGTTTTTT

len: 14
j_gene: TRBJ1-1
v_gene: TRBV20-1
abundance: -
d_gene: -
CDR3aa: CSARPGSSNTEAFF
CDR3nt: TGCAGTGCCCGACCTGGGAGTTCGAACACTGAAGCTTTCTTT

len: 13
j_gene: TRBJ2-7
v_gene: TRBV27
abundance: many
d_gene: -
CDR3aa: CASSFVGSYEQYF
CDR3nt: TGTGCCAGCAGTTTCGTGGGCTCCTACGAGCAGTACTTC